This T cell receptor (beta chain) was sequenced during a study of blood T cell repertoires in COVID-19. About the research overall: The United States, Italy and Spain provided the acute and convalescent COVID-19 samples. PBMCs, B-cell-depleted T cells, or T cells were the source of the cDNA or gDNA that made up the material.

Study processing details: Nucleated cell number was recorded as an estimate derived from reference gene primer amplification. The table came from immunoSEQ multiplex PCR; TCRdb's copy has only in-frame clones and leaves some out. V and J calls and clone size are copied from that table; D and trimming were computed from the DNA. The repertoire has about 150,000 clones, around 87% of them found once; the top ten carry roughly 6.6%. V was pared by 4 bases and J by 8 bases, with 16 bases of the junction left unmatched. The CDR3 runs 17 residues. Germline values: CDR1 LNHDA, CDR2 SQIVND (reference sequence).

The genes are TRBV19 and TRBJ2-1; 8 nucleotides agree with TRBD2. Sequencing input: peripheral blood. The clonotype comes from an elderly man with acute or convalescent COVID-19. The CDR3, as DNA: TGTGCCAGTAGTAGCGGAACAGGGACTAGTAGGTTAGATGAGCAGTTCTTC. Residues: CASSSGTGTSRLDEQFF. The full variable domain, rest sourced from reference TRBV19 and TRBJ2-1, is DGGITQSPKYLFRKEGQNVTLSCEQNLNHDAMYWYRQDPGQGLRLIYYSQIVNDFQKGDIAEGYSVSREKKESFPLTVTSAQKNPTAFYLCASSSGTGTSRLDEQFFGPGTRLTVL.